Listed below are T cell receptor beta chains from one sample, sequenced in a study of CD8 T cells in ankylosing spondylitis. TCRdb reprocessed the 5' RACE reads via MiXCR and lists one record per CDR3 protein. The table shows hundreds of thousands of distinct CDR3 sequences, with about 11% occurring only once. The sample comprised blood, either unsorted or a sorted T cell fraction (not recorded which). These TCRs come from a male donor with ankylosing spondylitis. Both conserved end residues are part of each CDR3. The order of the fields is clone size, D gene, V gene, J gene, CDR3 DNA, CDR3 protein. A D gene is named only where the DNA matches it firmly. Clone sizes are given selectively: once, few, many, or a class where the clone is expanded.

clone size: few; D gene: -; V gene: TRBV28; J gene: TRBJ1-1; CDR3 DNA: TGTGCCAGCAGACCTTTAGTCCGGGGGAAGTACACTGAAGCTTTCTTT; CDR3 protein: CASRPLVRGKYTEAFF
clone size: -; D gene: -; V gene: TRBV5-1; J gene: TRBJ2-3; CDR3 DNA: TGCGCCAGCAGCCTGGCCGGAGTAAAGGATACGCAGTATTTT; CDR3 protein: CASSLAGVKDTQYF
clone size: many; D gene: -; V gene: TRBV20-1; J gene: TRBJ2-7; CDR3 DNA: TGCAGTGCTGGAGGATTGGGTTCCTACGAGCAGTACTTC; CDR3 protein: CSAGGLGSYEQYF
clone size: many; D gene: -; V gene: TRBV7-9; J gene: TRBJ2-6; CDR3 DNA: TGTGCCAGCAGCTCGACGGTGGGGGCCAACGTCCTGACTTTC; CDR3 protein: CASSSTVGANVLTF
clone size: -; D gene: -; V gene: TRBV5-1; J gene: TRBJ1-6; CDR3 DNA: TGCGCCAGCAGCTTGGCCCCGTCCAGGTACTCACCCCTCCACTTT; CDR3 protein: CASSLAPSRYSPLHF
clone size: few; D gene: -; V gene: TRBV10-3; J gene: TRBJ2-2; CDR3 DNA: TGTGCCATCAGTCTCGGAGAGGGCGGGGAGCTGTTTTTT; CDR3 protein: CAISLGEGGELFF
clone size: -; D gene: TRBD1; V gene: TRBV7-6; J gene: TRBJ2-5; CDR3 DNA: TGTGCCAGCAGCCCTCCAGGGGGCCGGCAAGAGACCCAGTACTTC; CDR3 protein: CASSPPGGRQETQYF
clone size: many; D gene: -; V gene: TRBV29-1; J gene: TRBJ2-5; CDR3 DNA: TGCAGCGTTCCTAGGGGAGAGACCCAGTACTTC; CDR3 protein: CSVPRGETQYF
clone size: -; D gene: -; V gene: TRBV7-2; J gene: TRBJ2-2; CDR3 DNA: TGTGCCAGCAGCAGTCCGGGTCGAGGGGGAACCGGGGAGCTGTTTTTT; CDR3 protein: CASSSPGRGGTGELFF
clone size: many; D gene: TRBD2; V gene: TRBV29-1; J gene: TRBJ2-3; CDR3 DNA: TGCAGCGTTGAAGGAACGCTAGCGGGAGCTACAGATACGCAGTATTTT; CDR3 protein: CSVEGTLAGATDTQYF
clone size: -; D gene: TRBD1; V gene: TRBV20-1; J gene: TRBJ1-1; CDR3 DNA: TGCAGTGCTAGCTACGCAGGGGGCGATGTCACTGAAGCTTTCTTT; CDR3 protein: CSASYAGGDVTEAFF
clone size: -; D gene: -; V gene: TRBV9; J gene: TRBJ2-5; CDR3 DNA: TGTGCCAGCAGCGTAGGATGGGGGGAGACCCAGTACTTC; CDR3 protein: CASSVGWGETQYF
clone size: -; D gene: TRBD2; V gene: TRBV28; J gene: TRBJ2-1; CDR3 DNA: TGTGCCAGCAGTTTCACTAGGACTAGCGGACGCTCCTACAATGAGCAGTTCTTC; CDR3 protein: CASSFTRTSGRSYNEQFF
clone size: -; D gene: -; V gene: TRBV19; J gene: TRBJ2-2; CDR3 DNA: TGTGCCAGTAGTATTCCCTTACCGTTGGCGTACACCGGGGAGCTGTTTTTT; CDR3 protein: CASSIPLPLAYTGELFF
clone size: -; D gene: -; V gene: TRBV7-2; J gene: TRBJ2-7; CDR3 DNA: TGTGCCAGCAGCGCGACCTGGGGTGGAACCTACGAGCAGTACTTC; CDR3 protein: CASSATWGGTYEQYF
clone size: -; D gene: TRBD2; V gene: TRBV5-1; J gene: TRBJ2-7; CDR3 DNA: TGCGCCAGCAGCCGGGGACTAGCGGGAGAAGTAGACGAGCAGTACTTC; CDR3 protein: CASSRGLAGEVDEQYF
clone size: few; D gene: -; V gene: TRBV10-3; J gene: TRBJ1-1; CDR3 DNA: TGTGCCATCAGTGAGTACGGTGTCCAGGACACTGAAGCTTTCTTT; CDR3 protein: CAISEYGVQDTEAFF
clone size: -; D gene: -; V gene: TRBV6-1; J gene: TRBJ1-4; CDR3 DNA: TGTGCCAGCAGTACGGGACCAACTAATGAAAAACTGTTTTTT; CDR3 protein: CASSTGPTNEKLFF
clone size: -; D gene: TRBD1; V gene: TRBV7-2; J gene: TRBJ2-7; CDR3 DNA: TGTGCCAGCAGCGACGGGACAGTTCAGTACTTC; CDR3 protein: CASSDGTVQYF
clone size: -; D gene: TRBD2; V gene: TRBV4-2; J gene: TRBJ2-1; CDR3 DNA: TGTGCCAGCAGCCCCTATGGTACTAGCGGGGAGAGCTCCTACAATGAGCAGTTCTTC; CDR3 protein: CASSPYGTSGESSYNEQFF
clone size: -; D gene: TRBD2; V gene: TRBV27; J gene: TRBJ2-3; CDR3 DNA: TGTGCCAGCAGTTTATATCGTCCAGTGGCCGGGACTAGCAGCACAGATACGCAGTATTTT; CDR3 protein: CASSLYRPVAGTSSTDTQYF
clone size: -; D gene: -; V gene: TRBV12-3/TRBV12-4; J gene: TRBJ1-1; CDR3 DNA: TGTGCCAGCCGCCGAGTCGCTGAAGCTTTCTTT; CDR3 protein: CASRRVAEAFF
clone size: once; D gene: -; V gene: TRBV5-1; J gene: TRBJ2-2; CDR3 DNA: TGCGCCAGCAGCTTGACGGGACACCAGACAACCGGGGAGCTGTTTTTT; CDR3 protein: CASSLTGHQTTGELFF
clone size: -; D gene: -; V gene: TRBV11-2; J gene: TRBJ1-5; CDR3 DNA: TGTGCCAGCAGCTTAGTCCCCGGGACCGGGATTCGCAATCAGCCCCAGCATTTT; CDR3 protein: CASSLVPGTGIRNQPQHF
clone size: many; D gene: -; V gene: TRBV29-1; J gene: TRBJ1-1; CDR3 DNA: TGCAGCGTTGGTCGGAAATGGGACACTGAAGCTTTCTTT; CDR3 protein: CSVGRKWDTEAFF
clone size: few; D gene: -; V gene: TRBV12-3/TRBV12-4; J gene: TRBJ2-5; CDR3 DNA: TGTGCCAGCAGTCACTGGACCGGAAATGAGACCCAGTACTTC; CDR3 protein: CASSHWTGNETQYF
clone size: -; D gene: -; V gene: TRBV11-2; J gene: TRBJ1-1; CDR3 DNA: TGTGCCAGCAGCTCAGCGGCGGGCACTGAAGCTTTCTTT; CDR3 protein: CASSSAAGTEAFF
clone size: few; D gene: TRBD1; V gene: TRBV6-1; J gene: TRBJ1-5; CDR3 DNA: TGTGCCAGCAGTACAGGGGGCTGGCAGCCCCAGCATTTT; CDR3 protein: CASSTGGWQPQHF
clone size: few; D gene: -; V gene: TRBV7-9; J gene: TRBJ2-7; CDR3 DNA: TGTGCCAGCAGACTCAGCCAAGTGGGAGAGCAGTACTTC; CDR3 protein: CASRLSQVGEQYF
clone size: few; D gene: -; V gene: TRBV20-1; J gene: TRBJ2-3; CDR3 DNA: TGCAGTGCTAAGACTACTTCAGATACGCAGTATTTT; CDR3 protein: CSAKTTSDTQYF
clone size: few; D gene: -; V gene: TRBV9; J gene: TRBJ2-2; CDR3 DNA: TGTGCCAGCAGCGTAGACACAGGATTGAACACCGGGGAGCTGTTTTTT; CDR3 protein: CASSVDTGLNTGELFF
clone size: few; D gene: -; V gene: TRBV4-3; J gene: TRBJ1-1; CDR3 DNA: TGCGCCAGCAGCCAAGGGTTCGGGAATGAAGCTTTCTTT; CDR3 protein: CASSQGFGNEAFF
clone size: few; D gene: -; V gene: TRBV27; J gene: TRBJ2-2; CDR3 DNA: TGTGCCAGCACCGGGGGGAACACCGGGGAGCTGTTTTTT; CDR3 protein: CASTGGNTGELFF
clone size: many; D gene: -; V gene: TRBV20-1; J gene: TRBJ2-1; CDR3 DNA: TGCAGTGCTAGTGTGGACTCACAGTACAATGAGCAGTTCTTC; CDR3 protein: CSASVDSQYNEQFF
clone size: few; D gene: TRBD2; V gene: TRBV5-1; J gene: TRBJ2-1; CDR3 DNA: TGCGCCAGCAGCTTAACTAGCGGGAGTATCTACAATGAGCAGTTCTTC; CDR3 protein: CASSLTSGSIYNEQFF
clone size: few; D gene: -; V gene: TRBV20-1; J gene: TRBJ1-5; CDR3 DNA: TGCAGTGCTTCTCGACTGACCAGCAATCAGCCCCAGCATTTT; CDR3 protein: CSASRLTSNQPQHF
clone size: -; D gene: -; V gene: TRBV4-3; J gene: TRBJ2-7; CDR3 DNA: TGCGCCAGCAGCGAGAGGACAGCCGACTCCTACGAGCAGTACTTC; CDR3 protein: CASSERTADSYEQYF
clone size: many; D gene: TRBD1; V gene: TRBV20-1; J gene: TRBJ1-2; CDR3 DNA: TGCAGTGCTATTGACAGGGGTTATGGCTACACCTTC; CDR3 protein: CSAIDRGYGYTF
clone size: few; D gene: TRBD1; V gene: TRBV28; J gene: TRBJ2-7; CDR3 DNA: TGTGCCAGTACGGACAGGGTTTACGAGCAGTACTTC; CDR3 protein: CASTDRVYEQYF
clone size: few; D gene: TRBD2; V gene: TRBV19; J gene: TRBJ2-1; CDR3 DNA: TGTGCCAGTAGTCGACGGTGGGACGGACTAGCGGGGGGGCCTTATGAGCAGTTCTTC; CDR3 protein: CASSRRWDGLAGGPYEQFF
clone size: few; D gene: -; V gene: TRBV5-1; J gene: TRBJ1-2; CDR3 DNA: TGCGCCAGCAGCTTAGGAGACAACAACTATGGCTACACCTTC; CDR3 protein: CASSLGDNNYGYTF
clone size: many; D gene: TRBD1; V gene: TRBV7-2; J gene: TRBJ2-3; CDR3 DNA: TGTGCCAGCAGCCTAGACAGGGACACAGATACGCAGTATTTT; CDR3 protein: CASSLDRDTDTQYF
clone size: many; D gene: -; V gene: TRBV4-2; J gene: TRBJ1-6; CDR3 DNA: TGTGCCAGCAGCCGAGCCTTGGATGGGACTTCACCCCTCCACTTT; CDR3 protein: CASSRALDGTSPLHF
clone size: few; D gene: -; V gene: TRBV24-1; J gene: TRBJ2-1; CDR3 DNA: TGTGCCACCAGTGATTTCCGGGATAGCTCCTACAATGAGCAGTTCTTC; CDR3 protein: CATSDFRDSSYNEQFF
clone size: many; D gene: TRBD1; V gene: TRBV5-1; J gene: TRBJ1-1; CDR3 DNA: TGCGCCAGCAGCTTGGGGACGGACAGGGCCACTGAAGCTTTCTTT; CDR3 protein: CASSLGTDRATEAFF
clone size: many; D gene: TRBD2; V gene: TRBV20-1; J gene: TRBJ2-7; CDR3 DNA: TGCAGTGCTAGCGGGGGGGAGAGGCAAGGCTACGAGCAGTACTTC; CDR3 protein: CSASGGERQGYEQYF
clone size: few; D gene: -; V gene: TRBV1; J gene: TRBJ2-7; CDR3 DNA: TGCACCAGCAGCCAAGGGGACCACTCCTACGAGCAGTACTTC; CDR3 protein: CTSSQGDHSYEQYF
clone size: few; D gene: -; V gene: TRBV10-1; J gene: TRBJ2-7; CDR3 DNA: TGCGCCAGCAGTGGTGGGAGGTTCTACGAGCAGTACTTC; CDR3 protein: CASSGGRFYEQYF
clone size: -; D gene: -; V gene: TRBV6-5; J gene: TRBJ1-6; CDR3 DNA: TGTGCCAGCAGTTACAATTCGGGGGACTCACCCCTCCACTTT; CDR3 protein: CASSYNSGDSPLHF
clone size: -; D gene: -; V gene: TRBV6-2/TRBV6-3; J gene: TRBJ2-1; CDR3 DNA: TGTGCCAGCAGATCAGGACAGTCCAATGAGCAGTTCTTC; CDR3 protein: CASRSGQSNEQFF
clone size: few; D gene: -; V gene: TRBV15; J gene: TRBJ1-2; CDR3 DNA: TGTGCCACCAGCATGAGGGGGGCCCTGGGCTACACCTTC; CDR3 protein: CATSMRGALGYTF